The 21 T cell receptor beta chains given below trace back to one sample, sequenced in a study of T-cell reconstitution after alpha-beta-depleted transplantation in children (dated by TCRdb to the mid-2010s). Libraries were prepared through PCR. The run used an Illumina HiSeq 2500. TCR libraries were prepared with molecular barcoding, using unique molecular identifiers to normalize TCRbeta repertoire quantification. The raw public data were reprocessed by TCRdb itself: fastp quality trimming at Q25, MiXCR clonotype calling, in-frame beta chains only. Rows are unified per CDR3 protein, each entry keeping the most common DNA and genes. The table for this sample lists approximately 210,000 distinct CDR3 sequences; roughly 15% of them were counted only once. The ten most abundant clones make up roughly an eighth of the sample. The source material was PBMCs from the stem cell graft donor, sampled from the stem cell graft. These receptor sequences come from a human donor who donated a stem cell graft to a child with acute lymphoblastic leukemia.

This clonotype was seen more than once but under ten times. The chain is built from TRBV27 and TRBJ2-7, with 7 positions matching TRBD2. V gave up 2 bases and J gave up 5 bases; unmatched junction bases: 6. This CDR3 is built from 14 residues. Germline V gene sequence: CDR1 MNHEY, CDR2 SMNVEV (reference sequence). CDR3 in amino acids: CASSLRREYNEQYF. In DNA form, the CDR3 reads TGTGCCAGCAGTTTACGGCGGGAGTACAACGAGCAGTACTTC.

At least ten counts were recorded for this clonotype. The genes are TRBV4-2 and TRBJ1-4; D possibly corresponds to TRBD1 (5 bases). The CDR3 runs to 16 residues. The germline CDR1 and CDR2 sequences are LGHNA and YNFKEQ. The ends were cut back, 0 bases at V and 4 bases at J, with 12 bases in the middle. CDR3 sequence (DNA): TGTGCCAGCAGCCAAGATCCGAACAGGTTTAATGAAAAACTGTTTTTT. Its translation: CASSQDPNRFNEKLFF.

This clonotype was seen at least ten times. The chain is built from TRBV6-5 and TRBJ2-5; 12 bases match TRBD2. CDR3 length: 15 amino acids. CDR1 is MNHEY, CDR2 SVGAGI, per germline. V dropped 6 bases and J dropped 4; count of bases not matched to a gene: 6. DNA for the CDR3: TGTGCCAGCAGAGGCGGACTAGCGGGACTAGAGACCCAGTACTTC. This gives the protein CASRGGLAGLETQYF.

This clonotype was recorded many times. The gene calls are TRBV7-9 and TRBJ1-1; D is unresolved. CDR1 and CDR2 (germline): SEHNR, FQNEAQ (reference sequence). The V end was cut by 1 base, the J end by 10 bases, with 13 bases between. The CDR3 sequence is 13 residues long. CDR3 coding DNA: TGTGCCAGCAGCTTAGATACATGGAAATCAGCTTTCTTT. Its protein is CASSLDTWKSAFF. Full variable domain (rest looked up from reference TRBV7-9 and TRBJ1-1): DTGVSQNPRHKITKRGQNVTFRCDPISEHNRLYWYRQTLGQGPEFLTYFQNEAQLEKSRLLSDRFSAERPKGSFSTLEIQRTEQGDSAMYLCASSLDTWKSAFFGQGTRLTVV.

This clonotype has a handful of counts. V and J are TRBV3-1 and TRBJ2-1, with 7 bases matching TRBD2. V shed 0 bases and J 6 bases; nucleotides not matched to a gene: 23. This CDR3 comprises 21 residues. The V gene's germline CDR1 is LGHDT and CDR2 YNNKEL (reference sequence). CDR3 DNA: TGTGCCAGCAGCCAAGATGATACGGCGACGGGGAGCGGGAATTACGGCAATGAGCAGTTCTTC. Translation gives CASSQDDTATGSGNYGNEQFF.

The chain combines TRBV5-1 with TRBJ2-7; 11 positions agree with TRBD1. Per the germline V gene, CDR1 is SGHRS and CDR2 is YFSETQ. CDR3 size: 16 residues. V lost 1 base and J lost 5; bases outside the gene matches: 8. The CDR3 bases are TGCGCCAGCAGCTTGACAACCGGGACAGGGGGTCACGAGCAGTACTTC. Protein: CASSLTTGTGGHEQYF.

This clonotype was counted at least ten times. The chain employs TRBV29-1 and TRBJ2-7, with D perhaps TRBD1 or TRBD2 (5 bases each). Trimming pared 3 bases from V and 0 bases from J, leaving 9 bases between. The CDR3 is 13 amino acids. Germline CDR1 SQVTM, CDR2 ANQGSEA. The DNA for the CDR3 is TGCAGCGTTGACTGGGACGGCTCCTACGAGCAGTACTTC. It translates to CSVDWDGSYEQYF.

This clonotype has more than one count but fewer than ten. The chain has TRBV10-1 and TRBJ2-7, with no clear D. The CDR3 has 13 amino acids. CDR1 WNHNN and CDR2 SYGVQD come from the germline V gene (reference sequence). V was clipped by 3 bases and J by 6 bases, with 12 bases between them. As DNA, the CDR3 is TGCGCCAGCAGTGATAAGGGTTCCCTCGAGCAGTACTTC. It translates to CASSDKGSLEQYF.

The V call is TRBV2, the J call TRBJ1-1, with D uncertain. The V end lost 7 bases, the J end lost 2 bases, and 14 bases lay between the germline ends. Germline V gene data show CDR1 as SNHLY and CDR2 as FYNNEI. CDR3 size: 14 residues. The CDR3, as DNA: TGTGCCAGCAAGGCGGGAGGCTATAACACTGAAGCTTTCTTT. Encoded protein: CASKAGGYNTEAFF.

A few counts support this clonotype. V is TRBV19 and J is TRBJ1-1, with D hard to call. V lost 3 bases to trimming and J lost 0 bases, with 8 bases between them. This CDR3 spans 14 amino acids. Germline V gene lookup returns CDR1 LNHDA and CDR2 SQIVND (reference sequence). CDR3 sequence (DNA): TGTGCCAGTAGTATCCCGGGATTGAACACTGAAGCTTTCTTT. Translated, it gives CASSIPGLNTEAFF.

The chain employs TRBV30 and TRBJ2-5, with TRBD1 matching over 10 bases. Germline-derived CDR1 and CDR2 are GTSNPN and SVGIG (reference sequence). Trimming at V came to 6 bases and at J to 3 bases, leaving 10 bases not matched to a gene. The CDR3 is 15 amino acids. CDR3 sequence reads: CACTLDRGREETQYF. DNA of the CDR3: TGTGCCTGCACCCTCGACAGGGGGCGCGAAGAGACCCAGTACTTC.

The chain recombines TRBV7-8 with TRBJ2-3; D remains unclear. Germline CDR1 and CDR2: SGHVS and FQNEAQ. The ends were cut back, 1 base at V and 2 bases at J, with 4 bases in the middle. The CDR3 spans 13 residues. The CDR3 region is CASSLEVTDTQYF. CDR3 bases: TGTGCCAGCAGCTTAGAGGTCACAGATACGCAGTATTTT.

The table lists this clonotype with many counts. V gene TRBV20-1 combines with J gene TRBJ1-2; D is ambiguous. Germline V gene lookup returns CDR1 DFQATT and CDR2 SNEGSKA (reference sequence). This CDR3 has 13 amino acids. V was cut by 3 bases and J by 5 bases, with 13 bases left in between. CDR3 amino acids: CSASIREGYGYTF. The CDR3 region has the DNA TGCAGTGCTAGTATAAGGGAAGGGTATGGCTACACCTTC.

In this sample, this clonotype turned up a few times. The chain joins TRBV12-3 or TRBV12-4 to TRBJ2-7, with D maybe TRBD2 (5 bases). Trimming took off 6 bases at V and 3 bases at J, with 18 bases between the two ends. This CDR3 is 15 amino acids long. The CDR3 reads CASSPLLGLSYEQYF. As DNA, the CDR3 is TGTGCCAGCAGCCCCCTTTTAGGACTGAGCTACGAGCAGTACTTC.

This clonotype came up many times. This rearrangement joins TRBV12-3 or TRBV12-4 to TRBJ2-1, with D possibly matching TRBD2 (7 bases). V was cut by 3 bases and J by 7 bases, with 22 bases left in between. The CDR3 spans 17 residues. The CDR3 here is CASSFGGGRRRRNEQFF. The CDR3 region has the DNA TGTGCCAGCAGTTTTGGGGGGGGGCGGCGCCGTAGGAATGAGCAGTTCTTC.

The table lists this clonotype with many counts. CDR3 DNA sequence: TGTGCCAGCAGCTTAGCGAGTCCTGAGCATGGCTACACCTTC. It translates to CASSLASPEHGYTF. This rearrangement joins TRBV7-9 to TRBJ1-2, with D unresolved. This CDR3 is 14 amino acids long. V was shortened by 0 bases and J by 6 bases, with 11 bases between the two germline ends. Germline V gene data show CDR1 as SEHNR and CDR2 as FQNEAQ (reference sequence).

This clonotype was counted ten times or more. V and J are TRBV4-1 and TRBJ2-5, with D perhaps matching TRBD1 or TRBD2 (5 bases each). V was trimmed by 0 bases and J by 4 bases, leaving 15 bases between them. Germline V gene lookup returns CDR1 MGHRA and CDR2 YSYEKL. The CDR3 runs 16 residues. The CDR3 here is CASSQDRGSGRETQYF. CDR3 in DNA: TGCGCCAGCAGCCAAGATCGGGGATCGGGGCGAGAGACCCAGTACTTC.

This clonotype was seen many times. V gene TRBV5-1 combines with J gene TRBJ2-3; 7 positions agree with TRBD1. The CDR3 has 15 residues. The germline gives CDR1 SGHRS, CDR2 YFSETQ. The J segment lost 9 bases and the V segment lost 5 bases, leaving 15 bases of the junction unmatched. The CDR3 is CASSKGAGTQGTQYF. The CDR3 region has the DNA TGCGCCAGCAGTAAAGGGGCGGGCACACAGGGGACGCAGTATTTT. Based on the CDR3 plus reference TRBV5-1 and TRBJ2-3, the full variable domain is KAGVTQTPRYLIKTRGQQVTLSCSPISGHRSVSWYQQTPGQGLQFLFEYFSETQRNKGNFPGRFSGRQFSNSRSEMNVSTLELGDSALYLCASSKGAGTQGTQYFGPGTRLTVL.

This clonotype was seen many times. V usage is TRBV5-1 and J usage is TRBJ2-1; 7 nucleotides align to TRBD2. Germline values: CDR1 SGHRS, CDR2 YFSETQ. Trimming removed 5 bases from V and 4 bases from J; junction bases left unmatched: 9. This CDR3 region has 15 residues. The CDR3 nucleotides are TGCGCCAGCAGGAACCCGGGACTACCGTACAATGAGCAGTTCTTC. It translates to CASRNPGLPYNEQFF.

This clonotype was observed many times. This chain uses TRBV29-1 with TRBJ2-6, with D maybe TRBD1 (7 bases). Looked up from germline, CDR1 is SQVTM and CDR2 is ANQGSEA. Trimming stripped 6 bases from V and 0 bases from J, with 15 bases between. The CDR3 sequence is 16 residues long. The CDR3 DNA reads as TGCAGCGTGAGGGACAGCGGGCGCTCTGGGGCCAACGTCCTGACTTTC. This translates into CSVRDSGRSGANVLTF.

This clonotype has a count of ten or more. This chain joins TRBV18 and TRBJ1-2, with 8 nucleotides matching TRBD1. CDR1 is KGHSH, CDR2 LQKENI, per germline. With 4 bases clipped from V and 4 bases from J, the junction kept 14 bases outside the gene matches. The CDR3 contains 17 residues. The CDR3 is CASSQSSSTTGGYGYTF. Written as DNA, the CDR3 is TGTGCCAGCTCACAATCGAGTTCAACTACAGGGGGCTATGGCTACACCTTC. The whole variable domain, remainder taken from reference TRBV18 and TRBJ1-2, is NAGVMQNPRHLVRRRGQEARLRCSPMKGHSHVYWYRQLPEEGLKFMVYLQKENIIDESGMPKERFSAEFPKEGPSILRIQQVVRGDSAAYFCASSQSSSTTGGYGYTFGSGTRLTVV.